Listed below are T cell receptor beta chains from one sample, sequenced in a study of T cell responses to AZD1222 COVID-19 vaccine. The table came from immunoSEQ multiplex PCR; TCRdb's copy has only in-frame clones and leaves some out. The table includes 150,000 or so clones, about 90% detected once. The sequencing used peripheral blood, collected on day 0 of MenACWY control vaccination. The receptors come from an adult in good health. CDR3s include the opening cysteine and the closing phenylalanine or tryptophan. D genes are given only for firm matches. Size is omitted from some rows. Given values are once, few, many or a class for expanded clones.

clone size,V gene,D gene,CDR3 length,J gene,CDR3 DNA,CDR3 protein
NA,TRBV5-1,NA,14,TRBJ2-5,TGCGCCAGCAGCTTGGTGGCATTTCAAGAGACCCAGTACTTC,CASSLVAFQETQYF
NA,TRBV11-2,NA,11,TRBJ2-2,TGTGCCAGTAATGACGCCGGGGAGCTGTTTTTT,CASNDAGELFF
NA,TRBV27,NA,14,TRBJ1-2,TGTGCCAGCAGAGGGACGGCCACTAACTATGGCTACACCTTC,CASRGTATNYGYTF
NA,TRBV5-6,TRBD1,17,TRBJ1-5,TGTGCCAGCAGCTCCGGAACACAGGGGGCCCGCAATCAGCCCCAGCATTTT,CASSSGTQGARNQPQHF
NA,TRBV6-5,TRBD1,15,TRBJ1-2,TGTGCCAGTTGTTTTGCGGGACAGGGCACTATGGGCTACACCTTC,CASCFAGQGTMGYTF
once,TRBV27,TRBD1,15,TRBJ1-1,TGTGCCAGCAGTTTTGGGCCCGGGACAGGGATGATAGCTTTCTTT,CASSFGPGTGMIAFF
NA,TRBV19,NA,16,TRBJ1-5,TGTGCCAGTAGTACTTCGACAACCTATAGCAATCAGCCCCAGCATTTT,CASSTSTTYSNQPQHF
few,TRBV2,TRBD2,13,TRBJ2-7,TGTGCCAGCAGTGCACCGGGAGGTAGAGGGCAGTACTTC,CASSAPGGRGQYF
once,TRBV29-1,NA,13,TRBJ1-1,TGCAGCGTGGCCGGCGGGATGAACACTGAAGCTTTCTTT,CSVAGGMNTEAFF
NA,TRBV18,TRBD2,15,TRBJ2-6,TGTGCCAGCTCGGCGGGAGCGGCAGGGGCCAACGTCCTGACTTTC,CASSAGAAGANVLTF
NA,TRBV6-5,TRBD2,14,TRBJ2-7,TGTGCCAGCAGTTGGGACTACCCATCCTACGAGCAGTACTTC,CASSWDYPSYEQYF
NA,TRBV9,TRBD2,15,TRBJ2-7,TGTGCCAGCAGCGTACTAGCGGGAGGGGAGCTCGAGCAGTACTTC,CASSVLAGGELEQYF
NA,TRBV28,TRBD2,16,TRBJ2-5,TGTGCCAGCAGTCCAGTGGGTCGGGGGGTCCAAGAGACCCAGTACTTC,CASSPVGRGVQETQYF
NA,TRBV2,NA,13,TRBJ1-2,TGTGCCAGCAGTGGTCCTTCCCAGCCCGGCTACACCTTC,CASSGPSQPGYTF
NA,TRBV7-6,NA,15,TRBJ1-6,TGTGCCAGCAGCGACCAACAGGGCGGTAATTCACCCCTCCACTTT,CASSDQQGGNSPLHF
NA,TRBV11-1,NA,12,TRBJ2-2,TGTGCCAGCAGCCCTAACACCGGGGAGCTGTTTTTT,CASSPNTGELFF
few,TRBV18,TRBD1,12,TRBJ1-6,TGTGCCAGCTCACTCACGGGACAGGGGGCACACTTT,CASSLTGQGAHF
NA,TRBV19,NA,15,TRBJ2-3,TGTGCCAGTACCCCCGGGTCTTTTTCCACAGATACGCAGTATTTT,CASTPGSFSTDTQYF
NA,TRBV29-1,NA,14,TRBJ1-3,TGCAGCGCAGGAGACAGCCAGCCTGGAAACACCATATATTTT,CSAGDSQPGNTIYF
NA,TRBV5-1,NA,15,TRBJ2-1,TGCGCCAGCAGCTTCCCGGGAATCGTCTACAATGAGCAGTTCTTC,CASSFPGIVYNEQFF
NA,TRBV9,TRBD2,15,TRBJ2-1,TGTGCCAGCAGCGGCGCGGGAGTCTCCTACAATGAGCAGTTCTTC,CASSGAGVSYNEQFF
once,TRBV12-5,TRBD1,17,TRBJ1-2,TGTGCTAGTGGTTTGGCCCGGTCGACAGGGAAGGACTATGGCTACACCTTC,CASGLARSTGKDYGYTF
NA,TRBV5-1,TRBD2,15,TRBJ2-1,TGCGCCAGCAGCTGGGATTCTAGCGGGGATAGGGAGCAGTTCTTC,CASSWDSSGDREQFF
NA,TRBV11-2,NA,15,TRBJ2-1,TGTGCCAGCAGCTTAGATCCGTTGATCTCGGCTGAGCAGTTCTTC,CASSLDPLISAEQFF
NA,TRBV10-3,TRBD2,13,TRBJ2-3,TGTGCCATCAGTGAAGGTGTAGGACTAGCCCCGTATTTT,CAISEGVGLAPYF
NA,TRBV7-9,NA,13,TRBJ1-1,TGTGCCAGCACCCTAACCCCGATTGCTGAAGCTTTCTTT,CASTLTPIAEAFF
NA,TRBV5-6,NA,15,TRBJ2-7,TGTGCCAGCAGCTTGCGGACTTCCGTGCCCTACGAGCAGTACTTC,CASSLRTSVPYEQYF
NA,TRBV3-1/TRBV3-2,TRBD1,17,TRBJ1-1,TGTGCCAGCAGCCACTCGGACAGGGCTACCTATGGGGGTGAAGCTTTCTTT,CASSHSDRATYGGEAFF
few,TRBV19,NA,14,TRBJ1-4,TGTGCCAGTAGGGGAGACGCAGGGAATGGAAAACTGTTTTTT,CASRGDAGNGKLFF
NA,TRBV7-2,NA,15,TRBJ1-6,TGTGCCAGCAGCTTATACGGGGGGCAGAATTCACCCCTCCACTTT,CASSLYGGQNSPLHF
NA,TRBV7-9,NA,12,TRBJ2-1,TGTGCCAGCAGCTTAGAGGGCTTTGAGCAGTTCTTC,CASSLEGFEQFF
NA,TRBV28,NA,13,TRBJ1-5,TGTGCCAGCAGGGGGACCTCCCGACAGCCCCAGCATTTT,CASRGTSRQPQHF
NA,TRBV10-3,NA,13,TRBJ1-6,TGTGCCATCAAAGACAGCACGGGTTCACCCCTCCACTTT,CAIKDSTGSPLHF
NA,TRBV15,TRBD1,15,TRBJ1-3,TGTGCCACCAGGGGGACAGGGTGGATGGGAAACACCATATATTTT,CATRGTGWMGNTIYF
NA,TRBV7-2,TRBD2,16,TRBJ2-3,TGTGCCAGCAGCTTTGGACTAGCGGGGGGGGCCGATACGCAGTATTTT,CASSFGLAGGADTQYF
NA,TRBV6-5,TRBD2,15,TRBJ2-1,TGTGCCAGCAGTAGACTAGCGGAGAGGTACAATGAGCAGTTCTTC,CASSRLAERYNEQFF
NA,TRBV5-1,TRBD1,18,TRBJ1-5,TGCGCCAGCAGCGGGAGGGTTAGGGGGCATGGGAGCAATCAGCCCCAGCATTTT,CASSGRVRGHGSNQPQHF
NA,TRBV11-3,NA,15,TRBJ1-5,TGTGCCAGCAGCTTCCCCTCGGAAAGGAGTCAGCCCCAGCATTTT,CASSFPSERSQPQHF